This T cell receptor (beta chain) was identified in a study of T cell responses to AZD1222 COVID-19 vaccine. Study conclusions and caveats: Compared with day 0, the breadth and depth of the Spike-specific TCR repertoire rose significantly after two doses of AZD1222. Donors were chiefly white British, with a greater number of females, and clonal diversity was perhaps underestimated.

Germline V gene sequence: CDR1 GTSNPN, CDR2 SVGIG (reference sequence). V trimming: 7 bases; J trimming: 7 bases; junction bases outside the gene matches: 7. This CDR3 contains 13 residues. Some clones are missing from TCRdb's copy, which holds only in-frame ones; the method was immunoSEQ multiplex PCR. Of roughly 120,000 clones in the sample, roughly 90% were seen once. Of note for this clone: Its antigen is still unknown.

This chain uses TRBV30 with TRBJ1-6; 7 bases map to TRBD1. This sample comprised peripheral blood, obtained on day 0 of AZD1222 vaccination. The source is an adult in good health. CDR3 nucleotides: TGTGCCTATCGGGACAGAAACAATTCACCCCTCCACTTT. This codes for CAYRDRNNSPLHF.